The 32 T cell receptor beta chains listed next were all sequenced from one sample in a study of metastatic and nonmetastatic thyroid tumors. Every patient was untreated before thyroid surgery. With MiXCR, TCRdb called clones anew from the PCR reads. Seen here are 20,000 to 25,000 clones, less than 20% observed once, and the top ten hold 27%. Sequenced sample: blood. The source is a female donor with papillary thyroid cancer or a benign thyroid nodule (not recorded which). Some clones in this sample may be carry-over from other donors' samples.

This clone has a count of ten or more. The chain recombines TRBV3-1 with TRBJ1-1, with a possible D match to TRBD1 (5 bases). The CDR3 is 15 residues long. V shed 0 bases and J shed 4 bases, with 12 bases lying between them. The germline gives CDR1 LGHDT, CDR2 YNNKEL (reference sequence). The DNA for the CDR3 is TGTGCCAGCAGCCAAGATTCCTGGGGACGCACTGAAGCTTTCTTT. Amino acids: CASSQDSWGRTEAFF. The full variable domain, completed using reference TRBV3-1 and TRBJ1-1, is DTAVSQTPKYLVTQMGNDKSIKCEQNLGHDTMYWYKQDSKKFLKIMFSYNNKELIINETVPNRFSPKSPDKAHLNLHINSLELGDSAVYFCASSQDSWGRTEAFFGQGTRLTVV.

The V gene is TRBV7-2, the J gene TRBJ2-7, with D possibly matching TRBD2 (6 bases). This CDR3 is 16 amino acids long. CDR1 and CDR2 (germline): SGHTA, FQGNSA. Trimming took 0 bases from V and 7 from J, leaving 19 bases between them. The CDR3 DNA reads as TGTGCCAGCAGCTTAGCCGGGACTCGCCTACGAGCGGAGCAGTACTTC. Its protein product is CASSLAGTRLRAEQYF.

At least ten counts were recorded for this clone. The chain joins TRBV28 to TRBJ2-3, with D maybe TRBD2 (6 bases). Trimming took 5 bases from V and 1 from J, leaving 16 bases between them. Germline CDR1 reads MDHEN; CDR2 reads SYDVKM. CDR3 length equals 16 residues. The CDR3 DNA sequence: TGTGCCAGCAGTGCAATAGTTGGCGGGGGCACAGATACGCAGTATTTT. It translates to CASSAIVGGGTDTQYF.

This clone rates as medium-sized. The chain combines TRBV20-1 with TRBJ2-6; D not certain. The germline V and J ends were trimmed by 2 bases and 0 bases, with 11 bases remaining between them. This CDR3 contains 16 residues. Germline lookup yields CDR1 DFQATT and CDR2 SNEGSKA (reference sequence). Written as DNA, the CDR3 is TGCAGTGCTAGACCCTTCTCAGACTCTGGGGCCAACGTCCTGACTTTC. Amino acids: CSARPFSDSGANVLTF.

This clone was recorded many times. V usage is TRBV7-6 and J usage is TRBJ2-3; D is ambiguous. The germline V and J ends were trimmed by 3 bases and 3 bases, with 13 bases remaining between them. Germline-derived CDR1 and CDR2 are SGHVS and FNYEAQ. The CDR3 runs to 15 residues. CDR3 bases: TGTGCCAGCAGCTTTGGTGTGTCGCGGACAGATACGCAGTATTTT. Protein sequence: CASSFGVSRTDTQYF.

There are many counts of this clone. The CDR3 loop reads CASSPLGVDQPQHF. CDR3 coding DNA: TGTGCCAGCAGCCCCCTGGGGGTAGATCAGCCCCAGCATTTT. The chain recombines TRBV9 with TRBJ1-5; possible D gene TRBD1, 5 bases. The ends were cut back, 4 bases at V and 5 bases at J, with 13 bases in the middle. From germline, CDR1 is SGDLS and CDR2 YYNGEE. The CDR3 loop spans 14 amino acids.

As for this clone: One end of the junction varies from germline; a read error may be responsible. The chain employs TRBV20-1 and TRBJ2-2; 7 positions agree with TRBD2. The V gene's germline CDR1 is DFQATT and CDR2 SNEGSKA (reference sequence). The CDR3 length is 17 residues. Written as DNA, the CDR3 is TGCAGTGCTAGAGATCGGGGGGTGAGGGATAGCACCGGCGAGCTGTTTTTT. Residues: CSARDRGVRDSTGELFF.

This clone has ten or more counts. This chain connects TRBV27 to TRBJ2-1; 8 positions agree with TRBD2. Germline assignment: CDR1 MNHEY and CDR2 SMNVEV (reference sequence). The CDR3 extends over 13 amino acids. The J segment lost 10 bases and the V segment lost 8 bases, leaving 10 bases of the junction unmatched. CDR3 DNA: TGTGCCAGCTCATGGGGGCGGGAGGCCGAGCAGTTCTTC. Protein: CASSWGREAEQFF.

On this clone itself: This may stem from a read error, because a much larger clone lies one nucleotide away. The J gene is TRBJ1-1, the V gene TRBV19; possible D gene TRBD1, 5 bases. In germline, CDR1 is LNHDA, CDR2 SQIVND (reference sequence). Trimming took 7 bases from V and 1 from J, leaving 13 bases between them. This CDR3 comprises 14 residues. The CDR3 DNA reads TGTGCCAGTATTAACCGGGGGAGGAACACTGAAGCTTTCTTT. It yields the protein CASINRGRNTEAFF.

The chain combines TRBV20-1 with TRBJ1-5; D might be TRBD1 (6 bases). Germline assignment: CDR1 DFQATT and CDR2 SNEGSKA (reference sequence). This CDR3 has 15 amino acids. Between the trimmed V and J ends, which lost 0 bases and 7 bases, there was a span of 16 bases. This CDR3 is CSARDVGARGQPQHF. The CDR3 DNA sequence: TGCAGTGCTAGAGATGTGGGGGCGCGGGGGCAGCCCCAGCATTTT.

This clone was seen ten or more times. V usage is TRBV19 and J usage is TRBJ1-2; 7 nucleotides align to TRBD1. The CDR3 totals 17 residues. The germline CDR1 and CDR2 sequences are LNHDA and SQIVND (reference sequence). The V and J ends lost 1 base and 8 bases, in that order; junction bases with no gene match: 16. The CDR3 DNA reads as TGTGCCAGTAGTATAGTGGGGCTTGGACAGGCGACCGGGGGCTACACCTTC. The encoded protein is CASSIVGLGQATGGYTF.

This clone was detected only a few times. The CDR3 does not end in the conserved phenylalanine or tryptophan, so this is likely a read error. Because the CDR3's place on the DNA is in doubt, the DNA is left out and the CDR3 is given as listed by TCRdb. The chain combines TRBV15 with TRBJ2-7. Germline assignment: CDR1 LNHNV and CDR2 YYDKDF (reference sequence). The CDR3 spans 14 amino acids, including both terminal residues. The CDR3 region is CATSRDYDSYEKYL.

This clone was counted between two and nine times. Because the CDR3 is missing its conserved closing phenylalanine or tryptophan, this is likely a read error. The chain recombines TRBV10-3 with TRBJ2-5; D perhaps matches TRBD2 (6 bases). CDR1 ENHRY and CDR2 SYGVKD come from the germline V gene. The CDR3 runs 16 residues. CDR3 nucleotides: TGTGGCATCAGTGACCCCTCCCGGGACTCCCAAGAGACCCAGTACTTA. The encoded protein is CGISDPSRDSQETQYL.

Sample share makes this clone medium-sized. The CDR3, as DNA: TGTGCCAGCAGTTACTCGGGGGGGGCTAATGAAAAACTGTTTTTT. Amino acid sequence: CASSYSGGANEKLFF. The V call is TRBV6-5, the J call TRBJ1-4; tentative D call: TRBD1 (5 bases). V lost 0 bases and J lost 3, with 8 bases in between. The CDR3 covers 15 residues. Germline V gene data show CDR1 as MNHEY and CDR2 as SVGAGI.

A word on this clone: One base away lies a much larger clone, so this may be a sequencing read error. The chain has TRBV5-6 and TRBJ2-5, with unresolved D. The CDR3 is 12 residues long. CDR1 and CDR2 (germline): SGHDT, YYEEEE. Trimming pared 1 base from V and 4 bases from J, leaving 5 bases between. CDR3 coding DNA: TGTGCCAGCAGCTTGTGTGTAGAGACCCAGTACTTC. Amino acid sequence: CASSLCVETQYF. Looking up the rest from reference TRBV5-6 and TRBJ2-5 gives the full variable domain: DAGVTQSPTHLIKTRGQQVTLRCSPKSGHDTVSWYQQALGQGPQFIFQYYEEEERQRGNFPDRFSGHQFPNYSSELNVNALLLGDSALYLCASSLCVETQYFGPGTRLLVL.

Points on this clone: This same CDR3 is encoded by further DNA sequences in the sample. The CDR3 loop is CASSQARAGGLDTQYF. The CDR3 bases are TGTGCCAGCAGCCAAGCTCGGGCGGGGGGTTTGGATACGCAGTATTTT. This sequence joins TRBV4-2 and TRBJ2-3, with 8 bases matching TRBD2. The V segment lost 1 base and the J segment 6 bases; nucleotides outside the gene matches: 9. Per germline, CDR1 LGHNA and CDR2 YNFKEQ. The CDR3 runs to 16 residues.

This clone was counted at least ten times. This rearrangement joins TRBV10-3 to TRBJ1-5; TRBD1 agrees at 10 bases. This CDR3 contains 21 residues. In germline, CDR1 is ENHRY, CDR2 SYGVKD. J lost 1 base, V lost 0 bases, and 15 bases had no gene match. The CDR3 DNA is TGTGCCATCAGTGAGTCTGGATGGGACAGGGGAAGGATGGCAAGCAATCAGCCCCAGCATTTT. Amino acid sequence: CAISESGWDRGRMASNQPQHF.

Many counts were recorded for this clone. The chain has TRBV7-2 and TRBJ2-5; no clear D gene. CDR3 length: 13 amino acids. Trimming removed 4 bases at V and 6 bases at J, with 12 bases between. The germline V gene encodes CDR1 SGHTA and CDR2 FQGNSA. CDR3 nucleotides: TGTGCCAGCAGCTCACCCCGCCTACAGACCCAGTACTTC. It encodes CASSSPRLQTQYF.

The CDR3 DNA reads TGTGCCAGCAGCCGGCTATCTGGGGGATTCGATGAGCAGTTCTTC. Translation: CASSRLSGGFDEQFF. This rearrangement joins TRBV11-2 to TRBJ2-1; D could derive from TRBD1 or TRBD2 (5 bases each). The V end lost 5 bases, the J end lost 8 bases, and 19 bases lay between the germline ends. This CDR3 spans 15 amino acids. CDR1 and CDR2 (germline): SGHAT, FQNNGV. Full variable domain (missing parts from reference TRBV11-2 and TRBJ2-1): EAGVAQSPRYKIIEKRQSVAFWCNPISGHATLYWYQQILGQGPKLLIQFQNNGVVDDSQLPKDRFSAERLKGVDSTLKIQPAKLEDSAVYLCASSRLSGGFDEQFFGPGTRLTVL.

This clone has ten or more counts. The genes are TRBV4-1 and TRBJ2-7, with 7 nucleotides matching TRBD1. CDR1 and CDR2 (germline): MGHRA, YSYEKL. The CDR3 extends over 15 amino acids. With 1 base clipped from V and 3 bases from J, the junction kept 6 bases outside the gene matches. CDR3 region: CASSQVAAGGYEQYF. For the CDR3, the DNA is TGCGCCAGCAGCCAAGTGGCGGCAGGGGGCTACGAGCAGTACTTC.

As regards this clone: A single base separates this from a much larger clone, so it may be a read error. This specimen includes other DNA sequences encoding the same CDR3. The V gene is TRBV4-1, the J gene TRBJ1-6, with 12 bases fitting TRBD1. The CDR3 runs 18 residues. Per germline, CDR1 MGHRA and CDR2 YSYEKL. The CDR3 reads CASSQGWGTGGSNSPLHF. In nucleotides, the CDR3 is TGCGCCAGCAGCCAAGGGTGGGGGACAGGGGGCAGTAATTCACCCCTCCACTTC.

This clone showed up many times. The chain combines TRBV7-9 with TRBJ2-3; the D gene is possibly TRBD1 (6 bases). The CDR3 length is 15 residues. Germline CDR1 SEHNR, CDR2 FQNEAQ (reference sequence). Trimming took off 3 bases at V and 3 bases at J, with 13 bases between the two ends. CDR3 DNA: TGTGCCAGCAGCTTTTCCAGGGGTCGTACAGATACGCAGTATTTT. It yields the protein CASSFSRGRTDTQYF.

In this sample, this clone is medium-sized. This sequence joins TRBV6-2 or TRBV6-3 and TRBJ2-7, with D unclear. The CDR3 contains 10 residues. In germline, CDR1 is MNHEY, CDR2 SVGEGT. V shed 4 bases and J shed 6 bases, with 4 bases lying between them. The CDR3 bases are TGTGCCAGCAGTTGGCCCGAGCAGTACTTC. It encodes CASSWPEQYF.

This clone was seen many times. The chain is built from TRBV27 and TRBJ2-3, with 10 bases aligning to TRBD2. Germline CDR1 is MNHEY and CDR2 is SMNVEV (reference sequence). This CDR3 comprises 15 residues. Germline trimming cut 5 bases from V and 2 bases from J; bases unmatched to any gene: 4. CDR3 in DNA: TGTGCCAGCAGTCGGGGACTAGCGAACACAGATACGCAGTATTTT. Translating it yields CASSRGLANTDTQYF.

The rearrangement joins TRBV14 to TRBJ2-3, with a weak D call TRBD2 (6 bases). Trimming stripped 3 bases from V and 6 bases from J, with 16 bases between. CDR1 SGHDN and CDR2 FVKESK come from the germline V gene. The CDR3 is made up of 15 amino acids. CDR3 region: CASSHKAGLMDTQYF. CDR3 coding DNA: TGTGCCAGCAGCCATAAAGCGGGCCTCATGGATACGCAGTATTTT.

There are many counts of this clone. The chain has TRBV4-3 and TRBJ1-5, with D possibly matching TRBD1 (5 bases). The V end was cut by 3 bases, the J end by 2 bases, with 26 bases between. The CDR3 length is 20 residues. CDR1 LGHNA and CDR2 YSLEER come from the germline V gene. The CDR3 DNA is TGCGCCAGCAGCCACCCGGGAAAGGGGCTATCGAATCGGGGCAATCAGCCCCAGCATTTT. This encodes CASSHPGKGLSNRGNQPQHF.

This clone was detected ten times or more. The chain joins TRBV11-2 to TRBJ2-7; 9 bases fit TRBD2. V was pared by 2 bases and J by 7 bases, with 12 bases of the junction left unmatched. Germline V gene sequence: CDR1 SGHAT, CDR2 FQNNGV. The CDR3 sequence is 16 residues long. The CDR3 protein is CASSLMSGGTGVEQYF. CDR3 in DNA: TGTGCCAGCAGCTTAATGAGCGGGGGGACGGGCGTAGAGCAGTACTTC.

As regards this clone: One end of the junction varies from germline; a read error may be responsible. The rearrangement links TRBV6-5 to TRBJ2-3; possibly TRBD2 for D (7 bases). Germline CDR1 MNHEY, CDR2 SVGAGI. The CDR3 length is 16 residues. The CDR3 region is CANSYSGGGATDTQYF. The CDR3 DNA reads TGTGCCAACAGTTACAGTGGCGGGGGCGCCACAGATACGCAGTATTTT.

By its share, this clone is medium-sized. The chain recombines TRBV6-1 with TRBJ1-2, with D possibly matching TRBD1 (5 bases). Germline CDR1 reads MNHNS; CDR2 reads SASEGT. With 5 bases removed from V and 3 bases from J, the gap between germline ends came to 16 bases. This CDR3 is built from 15 residues. CDR3 protein: CASSPTQGSYYGYTF. The CDR3 nucleotides read TGTGCCAGCAGTCCGACTCAGGGCAGCTACTATGGCTACACCTTC.

This clone was detected ten times or more. The chain uses TRBV4-1 and TRBJ1-1; D is perhaps TRBD1 (6 bases). Trimming shortened V by 3 bases and J by 6 bases, and 11 bases separated the two germline ends. The CDR3 totals 13 residues. Germline values: CDR1 MGHRA, CDR2 YSYEKL. Written as DNA, the CDR3 is TGCGCCAGCAGCCAGACAGGATTAGCTGAAGCTTTCTTT. Amino acid sequence: CASSQTGLAEAFF.

This clone has a count of ten or more. The chain uses TRBV7-6 and TRBJ1-3; the D gene is possibly TRBD1 (5 bases). V gave up 1 base and J gave up 3 bases, with 10 bases separating them. This CDR3 is 15 amino acids long. Per the germline V gene, CDR1 is SGHVS and CDR2 is FNYEAQ. As DNA, the CDR3 is TGTGCCAGCAGCTTAGGCCCCGGGGGTGGAAACACCATATATTTT. It is translated as CASSLGPGGGNTIYF.

This clone was counted ten times or more. One base away lies a much larger clone, so this may be a sequencing read error. The rearrangement links TRBV13 to TRBJ2-7, with 7 bases fitting TRBD1. The CDR3 is 13 amino acids. With 4 bases clipped from V and 7 bases from J, the junction kept 7 bases outside the gene matches. CDR1 is PRHDT, CDR2 FYEKMQ, per germline (reference sequence). CDR3 protein: CASSWQGVGEQYF. The CDR3 nucleotides are TGTGCCAGCAGCTGGCAGGGGGTGGGGGAGCAGTACTTC.